Listed below are T cell receptor beta chains from one sample, sequenced in a study of shared clonotypes between healthy human individuals. Here immunoSEQ multiplex PCR was the method, and the copy in TCRdb shows in-frame clones only, minus some. The sample consists of 600,000 to 750,000 clones, just under 75% of them appearing once. The sample was memory CD4+ T cells sorted from blood. The source is a woman in her twenties or thirties in good health. CDR3s include the opening cysteine and the closing phenylalanine or tryptophan. The D gene is left open where the match is weak. Clone size appears in some rows only: once, few, many, or a class for an expanded clone.

v_call	clone_size	j_call	d_call	cdr3_nt	cdr3_aa
TRBV2	-	TRBJ1-6	-	TGTGCCAGCAGCACACCGCGGGGGGGAAGTAATAATTCACCCCTCCACTTT	CASSTPRGGSNNSPLHF
TRBV14	-	TRBJ2-7	TRBD1	TGTGCCAGCAGCCCTCGGACAGGGGGCTACGAGCAGTACTTC	CASSPRTGGYEQYF
TRBV6-4	-	TRBJ2-2	-	TGTGCCAGCAGTGACTCGAGGCATCTCAACACCGGGGAGCTGTTTTTT	CASSDSRHLNTGELFF
TRBV15	once	TRBJ1-1	-	TGTGCCACCAGCAGAGATGTGACGGCTAAAGCTTTCTTT	CATSRDVTAKAFF
TRBV6-6	-	TRBJ2-1	-	TGTGCCAGCAGCTCTACCGCTTACCGGGCCAATGAGCAGTTCTTC	CASSSTAYRANEQFF
TRBV15	-	TRBJ2-3	-	TGTGCCACCAGCAGAGATGGTGGGCTTGGCACAGATACGCAGTATTTT	CATSRDGGLGTDTQYF
TRBV6-5	-	TRBJ2-2	TRBD2	TGTGCCAGCAGGAAAACTAGCGGGAGTCCCGGGGAGCTGTTTTTT	CASRKTSGSPGELFF
TRBV19	-	TRBJ2-5	TRBD1	TGTGCCAGTAATCTAAGGGGGCCGGGGGAGACCCAGTACTTC	CASNLRGPGETQYF
TRBV4-1	-	TRBJ2-7	-	TGCGCCAGCAGCCAGGTGACTACACCTTCCTACGAGCAGTACTTC	CASSQVTTPSYEQYF
TRBV7-3	many	TRBJ2-1	TRBD1	TGTGCCAGCAGCAGAACGGGACAGGGGAGCGTAGATGAGCAGTTCTTC	CASSRTGQGSVDEQFF
TRBV6-6	-	TRBJ2-3	-	TGTGCCAGCAGTCAATATAGGGGAGATACGCAGTATTTT	CASSQYRGDTQYF
TRBV28	-	TRBJ2-3	-	TGTGCCAGCAAAGACAGCACAGATACGCAGTATTTT	CASKDSTDTQYF
TRBV7-3	-	TRBJ1-1	-	TGTGCCAGCAGCTCCGAGGGCCGCGGGGGTGAAGCTTTCTTT	CASSSEGRGGEAFF
TRBV7-9	few	TRBJ1-2	-	TGTGCCAGCAGCCTTCGACCGCCTAACTATGGCTACACCTTC	CASSLRPPNYGYTF
TRBV5-1	-	TRBJ2-3	TRBD2	TGCGCCAGCCGGCTAGCGGGAGTTTCAGATACGCAGTATTTT	CASRLAGVSDTQYF
TRBV11-2	-	TRBJ2-3	-	TGTGCCAGCAGCCCTAAGGATACGCAGTATTTT	CASSPKDTQYF
TRBV5-1	many	TRBJ2-1	-	TGCGCCAGCAGCTTGGACTACTCCCTCTACAATGAGCAGTTCTTC	CASSLDYSLYNEQFF
TRBV20-1	-	TRBJ2-1	-	TGCAGTGCCCCGGGATACAATGAGCAGTTCTTC	CSAPGYNEQFF
TRBV11-2	-	TRBJ1-3	-	TGTGCCAGCACAATCACGGACTCTGGAAACACCATATATTTT	CASTITDSGNTIYF
TRBV11-3	-	TRBJ2-7	-	TGTGCCAGCAGCTCCGGACACGGGACGGACTACGAGCAGTACTTC	CASSSGHGTDYEQYF
TRBV7-9	-	TRBJ1-2	-	TGTGCCAGCAGCTTGGGGGACAACCGCGCCTATGGCTACACCTTC	CASSLGDNRAYGYTF
TRBV4-2	-	TRBJ2-7	-	TGTGCCAGCAGCCAAGTGGAAGGAGGGACCTACGAGCAGTACTTC	CASSQVEGGTYEQYF
TRBV28	-	TRBJ2-2	-	TGTGCCAGCAGTTCGCTTGGGGGCGCGAACACCGGGGAGCTGTTTTTT	CASSSLGGANTGELFF
TRBV6-5	-	TRBJ2-7	TRBD2	TGTGCCAGCAGCCAAGGACTAGCGGACTCCTACGAGCAGTACTTC	CASSQGLADSYEQYF
TRBV27	-	TRBJ1-5	TRBD1	TGTGCCAGCAGCGACGACAGGGAGCATCAGCCCCAGCATTTT	CASSDDREHQPQHF
TRBV19	many	TRBJ1-2	-	TGTGCCAGTAGTATAGGTACTGCTGTCTATGGCTACACCTTC	CASSIGTAVYGYTF
TRBV5-6	-	TRBJ1-1	-	TGTGCCAGCAGCTTGTTACGGGGCACTGAAGCTTTCTTT	CASSLLRGTEAFF
TRBV14	-	TRBJ1-3	TRBD1	TGTGCCAGCAGCCAACTGAGGACAGGGTACGGAAACACCATATATTTT	CASSQLRTGYGNTIYF
TRBV28	-	TRBJ1-5	-	TGTGCCAGCAGTTTTCTAGGGGAGAGGGGCGGCAGCAATCAGCCCCAGCATTTT	CASSFLGERGGSNQPQHF
TRBV4-2	-	TRBJ2-1	TRBD2	TGTGCCAGCAGCCTTAAGACTAGCGGAGAAAACAATGAGCAGTTCTTC	CASSLKTSGENNEQFF
TRBV7-9	-	TRBJ1-2	-	TGTGCCAGCAGCGGAAGGACAGAGCTTAACTATGGCTACACCTTC	CASSGRTELNYGYTF
TRBV5-4	-	TRBJ1-3	-	TGTGCCAGCAGCTACCGGGACGGAGGAAACACCATATATTTT	CASSYRDGGNTIYF
TRBV7-6	-	TRBJ1-3	TRBD1	TGTGCCAGCAGCTTAGGACAGGGTTCAGCAGGAAACACCATATATTTT	CASSLGQGSAGNTIYF
TRBV7-6	-	TRBJ2-2	TRBD1	TGTGCCAGCAGCTACCTAGACACCGGGACAGGCACCGGGGAGCTGTTTTTT	CASSYLDTGTGTGELFF
TRBV30	-	TRBJ2-7	TRBD1	TGTGCCTGGAGGAGAACCGGGACAGGGATCCTCTACGAGCAGTACTTC	CAWRRTGTGILYEQYF
TRBV18	-	TRBJ2-1	TRBD2	TGTGCCAGCTCACCACATGCACCCACTAGCGGGATGTACAATGAGCAGTTCTTC	CASSPHAPTSGMYNEQFF
TRBV27	-	TRBJ2-3	-	TGTGCCAGCAGTTTATCAGTGGCCACAGATACGCAGTATTTT	CASSLSVATDTQYF
TRBV11-1	-	TRBJ2-1	TRBD2	TGTGCCAGCAGAGGGCGTCGGGTAGCGGGAGCTCCCTACAATGAGCAGTTCTTC	CASRGRRVAGAPYNEQFF
TRBV5-1	many	TRBJ2-1	-	TGCGCCAGCAGCCCTGCGTCAGGTAGCTACAATGAGCAGTTCTTC	CASSPASGSYNEQFF
TRBV30	many	TRBJ1-5	-	TGTGCCTGGAGTTGGGGTAGCAATCAGCCCCAGCATTTT	CAWSWGSNQPQHF
TRBV25-1	-	TRBJ1-2	-	TGTGCCAGCAGTAACCTTGCCGGGGGTTCCTATGGCTACACCTTC	CASSNLAGGSYGYTF
TRBV28	-	TRBJ2-1	TRBD1	TGTGCCAGCAAAGCCCACAGGGGGTTGGAGTACAATGAGCAGTTCTTC	CASKAHRGLEYNEQFF
TRBV5-1	-	TRBJ2-2	TRBD1	TGCGCCAGCAGCCCCGGGACAGAGGCCGGGGAGCTGTTTTTT	CASSPGTEAGELFF
TRBV28	-	TRBJ2-1	TRBD2	TGTGCCAGCACTAGCGGGGGGGTTGTGAGTAGGTACAATGAGCAGTTCTTC	CASTSGGVVSRYNEQFF
TRBV5-1	-	TRBJ2-5	-	TGCGCCAGCAGCTTGAGACAGGTAGAGACCCAGTACTTC	CASSLRQVETQYF
TRBV2	-	TRBJ2-3	TRBD2	TGTGCCAGCAGTGAACTAGCGGGAGTTAAAGATACGCAGTATTTT	CASSELAGVKDTQYF
TRBV28	-	TRBJ2-5	TRBD1	TGTGCCAGCAGTCTAAGGACAGGGAGGCAAGAGACCCAGTACTTC	CASSLRTGRQETQYF
TRBV6-1	-	TRBJ2-7	-	TGTGCCAGCACCAGGACCAGCTACGAGCAGTACTTC	CASTRTSYEQYF
TRBV5-1	few	TRBJ2-1	-	TGCGCCAGCAGCTTGAGGAGGGGGGAGGACAATGAGCAGTTCTTC	CASSLRRGEDNEQFF
TRBV27	-	TRBJ2-3	-	TGTGCCAGCAGACCGGGCCAGAGGGCGACAGATACGCAGTATTTT	CASRPGQRATDTQYF
TRBV15	-	TRBJ1-5	TRBD1	TGTGCCACCAGCAGAGGTTACCGGGACAGGGTACTCCCTCAGCCCCAGCATTTT	CATSRGYRDRVLPQPQHF
TRBV6-1	few	TRBJ2-1	-	TGTGCCAGCAGTGTAAGGGAATCCTACAATGAGCAGTTCTTC	CASSVRESYNEQFF
TRBV6-1	-	TRBJ2-7	-	TGTGCCAGCAGGGGAAACCGGGACGGGCTCTACGAGCAGTACTTC	CASRGNRDGLYEQYF
TRBV6-1	few	TRBJ2-1	TRBD2	TGTGCCAGCAGTCTGGGGACTAGCGAAAATGAGCAGTTCTTC	CASSLGTSENEQFF
TRBV2	few	TRBJ1-3	-	TGTGCCAGCAGTGAAGCTAGCTCTGGAAACACCATATATTTT	CASSEASSGNTIYF
TRBV4-1	-	TRBJ1-5	-	TGCGCCAGCAGCCCCGGGGCAGGTTCAGGGCAGCCCCAGCATTTT	CASSPGAGSGQPQHF
TRBV18	-	TRBJ1-1	-	TGTGCCAGCTCACCAAGATCGCAGGGGACATTGAACACTGAAGCTTTCTTT	CASSPRSQGTLNTEAFF